These 5 T cell receptor beta chains originate from one sample sequenced in a study of beta chain features in type 1 diabetes. Findings and caveats of the study: Shorter TCRB CDR3s, moderately but significantly so, marked every one of the four CD4+ subsets in Type 1 diabetes patients.

These TCRs' antigens remain unknown. Expressed TCRB transcripts were sequenced after all isolated RNA was converted to cDNA. Method: immunoSEQ multiplex PCR; TCRdb's copy keeps in-frame clones and lacks some. The sample holds about 700,000 clones, about an eighth seen once. Sequences were obtained from naive CD4+ T cells from blood. Receptor source: a man aged 18 to 30 with type 1 diabetes.

This clone has just a few counts. The CDR3 loop reads CASRRAGTGTEAFF. CDR3 DNA sequence: TGTGCCAGCAGACGCGCCGGGACAGGGACCGAAGCTTTCTTT. This sequence joins TRBV14 and TRBJ1-1; 9 bases agree with TRBD1. The junction had 10 bases not matched to a gene; V was cut back by 6 bases and J by 8 bases. Germline CDR1 SGHDN, CDR2 FVKESK. This CDR3 has 14 amino acids.

This clone was recorded a few times. CDR3 DNA sequence: TGTGCCAGTAGTCCCCTTAGGTCCGGGGGGACCGGGGAGCTGTTTTTT. Translating gives CASSPLRSGGTGELFF. The rearrangement joins TRBV19 to TRBJ2-2, with TRBD2 identical over 7 bases. The CDR3 spans 16 residues. V lost 5 bases and J lost 5; bases outside the gene matches: 11. Looked up from germline, CDR1 is LNHDA and CDR2 is SQIVND (reference sequence).

The chain has TRBV7-9 and TRBJ1-1; 7 bases map to TRBD1. J gave up 3 bases and V 2 bases, and 15 bases lay outside the gene matches. Germline lookup yields CDR1 SEHNR and CDR2 FQNEAQ (reference sequence). There are 18 residues in the CDR3. The CDR3 loop reads CASSLRQGNRSGHTEAFF. DNA of the CDR3: TGTGCCAGCAGCTTACGACAGGGTAATCGTAGCGGACACACTGAAGCTTTCTTT.

The sample holds a few counts of this clone. The chain employs TRBV30 and TRBJ1-6; D remains ambiguous. V was trimmed by 6 bases and J by 5 bases, leaving 11 bases between them. The CDR3 has 13 residues. CDR1 is GTSNPN, CDR2 SVGIG, per germline (reference sequence). As DNA, the CDR3 is TGTGCCTGCAGAAAGGCCGATAATTCACCCCTCCACTTT. This encodes CACRKADNSPLHF.

This clone has just a few counts. The gene calls are TRBV18 and TRBJ2-1; D ambiguous. Germline CDR1 reads KGHSH; CDR2 reads LQKENI. V was shortened by 0 bases and J by 0 bases, with 9 bases between the two germline ends. The length of the CDR3 is 16 residues. CDR3: CASSPPVKSSYNEQFF. The CDR3 DNA sequence: TGTGCCAGCTCACCACCAGTGAAGAGCTCCTACAATGAGCAGTTCTTC.